This T cell receptor (beta chain) appears in the sequencing data of a study of T cell repertoires in cytomegalovirus infection. Turning to the study itself: The public TCR beta signatures pointed to both CMV infection and matching HLA type. Study-wide results and caveats: The ex vivo response was dominated by HLA-C-restricted CMV-specific TCR beta clonotypes.

To note about this clonotype: The antigen is undetermined.

One entry per CDR3 protein, called by TCRdb with MiXCR from the reads. The table records about 74,000 distinct CDR3 sequences, about 30% of them present only once. This clonotype was obtained from a human donor in good health (CMV status not recorded). Some clones in this sample may be carry-over from other donors' samples. Here the sequenced sample was CD8+ T cells from cultured PBMCs, taken from culture after CMV antigen stimulation.

For the CDR3, the DNA is TGTGCCAGCACCCGTAGCGGGGATAACACTGAAGCTTTCTTT. Residues: CASTRSGDNTEAFF. The chain employs TRBV9 and TRBJ1-1; D not resolved. V lost 6 bases to trimming and J lost 2 bases, with 14 bases between them. In germline, CDR1 is SGDLS, CDR2 YYNGEE. The CDR3 spans 14 residues.